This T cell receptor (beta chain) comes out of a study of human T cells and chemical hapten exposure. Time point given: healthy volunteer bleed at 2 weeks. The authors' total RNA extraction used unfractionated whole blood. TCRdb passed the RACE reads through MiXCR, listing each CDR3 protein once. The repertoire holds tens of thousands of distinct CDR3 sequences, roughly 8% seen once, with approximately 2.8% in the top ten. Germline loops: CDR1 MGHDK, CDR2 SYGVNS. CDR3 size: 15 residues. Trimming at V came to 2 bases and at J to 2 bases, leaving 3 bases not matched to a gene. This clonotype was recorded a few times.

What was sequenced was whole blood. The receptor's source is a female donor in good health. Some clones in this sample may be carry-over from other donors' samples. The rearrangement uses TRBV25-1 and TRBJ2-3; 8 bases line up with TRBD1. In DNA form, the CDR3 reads TGTGCCAGCAGTGAAAGGACAGGGTACACAGATACGCAGTATTTT. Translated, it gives CASSERTGYTDTQYF.